This T cell receptor beta chain was identified in a study of regulatory T cells in long-lasting Graves disease (dated by TCRdb to the early 2020s). Looking at the study overall: Antithyroid drugs had been taken for less than 3 months by newly diagnosed Graves' disease patients. Patients with persistent Graves' disease were compared with patients with newly diagnosed Graves' disease using TCR sequencing and RNA sequencing of peripheral blood. The study was registered as a clinical trial and conducted in China. A total of around 33 samples were covered by TCR sequencing, comprising some 13 persistent and about 20 newly diagnosed Graves' disease patients. Overall study outcomes, separate from this receptor: Sequencing and analysis were restricted to the TCR beta chain. Lower TCR Shannon entropy and fewer highly expanded clones were observed in persistent Graves' disease patients than in newly diagnosed patients, which suggested clonal expansion. As a limitation, the authors acknowledged that the small sample size may reduce accuracy. Patients with persistent disease shared more public clonotypes (around 2,700) than newly diagnosed patients did (roughly 970). Persistent disease showed preferential use of TRBV28, TRBJ1-2 and TRBJ2-5, whereas newly diagnosed disease favored TRBV20-1 and TRBJ2-1. Peripheral blood alone was examined, since thyroid tissue, which constituted the primary lesion, could not be accessed.

Turning to this clonotype: The antigen this receptor binds is unknown. No much larger clone is present one base from it, and per-base qualities are unavailable.

The CDR3 runs 14 residues from the cysteine to the phenylalanine. Solely the CDR3 DNA is kept, with 42 bases framed from the first base. The junction shows trimming of 5 bases on V and 3 bases on J, plus 13 bases between the germline ends. The CDR1 and CDR2 encoded by the germline V gene (reference sequence) are LNHDA and SQIVND. To prepare the library, multiplex PCR was applied. Sequencing instrument: Illumina HiSeq 4000. iRepertoire HTBI primers and Arm-PCR amplification of CDR3 regions were used to construct TCR beta libraries. Before sequencing, the PCR products underwent gel purification. Turning to the authors' computational methods: Gene usage analysis of CDR3 amino acid clonotypes used the roughly 62 TRBV and approximately 13 TRBJ segments found across samples. COPE and FqMerger were used to merge filtered high-quality paired reads into contigs. BLAST was used to align contigs to IMGT TRBV, TRBD and TRBJ reference genes, with CDR3 defined following IMGT. Clonotypes above 0.1% frequency were classified as highly expanded clones. Shannon entropy was used to measure repertoire diversity, and the Gini coefficient was used to measure V-J evenness. Public clonotypes were defined as clonotypes shared by more than one individual. Using fastp at Q25 and MiXCR, TCRdb reprocessed the public reads and kept productive beta chains. Rows merge per CDR3 protein into single entries with the most common DNA and genes. TCRdb, not the authors, supplied the V and J calls. Here the sample has over 500,000 distinct CDR3 sequences; about 16% occur a single time. The ten most abundant clones make up approximately 12% of the sample.

In the paper's terms, the time point label means: newly diagnosed GD, antithyroid drugs for less than 3 months. For both TCR sequencing and RNA sequencing, RNA was extracted from PBMCs using TRIzol. The diagnosis of Graves' disease followed American Thyroid Association guidelines. Patients for the study were recruited at an endocrinology department in Xi'an, China. Each patient gave about 9.1 milliliters of peripheral blood, collected in an EDTA anticoagulant tube. Ficoll Paque Plus density gradient separation was used to isolate PBMCs, and no further T cell sorting was performed. An Agilent 2100 Bioanalyzer and agarose gel were used to assess RNA quality, and a NanoDrop 2000 was used to measure RNA concentration. Another study also made use of these data, one on T cells in Graves' hyperthyroidism and ophthalmopathy. From the second report: Stable Graves' hyperthyroidism was defined as no progression to ophthalmopathy during 18 months of follow-up. The hyperthyroidism patients were between 18 and 65 years old and newly diagnosed, with a disease duration of less than 2 months. The study excluded patients with uncontrolled infections, other autoimmune diseases, pregnancy or lactation. Diagnoses were based on clinical symptoms, serum thyroxine and TRAb, thyroid ultrasound and orbital computed tomography. The TCR CDR3 was subjected to a first round of RT-PCR using the HTBI primer set and the Qiagen OneStep RT-PCR kit. Most expanded thyroid clonotypes (frequency above 0.001) were also found in blood, which suggests that blood repertoires may mirror thyroid immune responses. A 13 V-J signature model separated ophthalmopathy from stable hyperthyroidism, with about 88% sensitivity and 81.08% specificity in cross-validation and 80%/75% in testing. In validation, the model predicted progression to ophthalmopathy a median of roughly 6.1 months before onset, with about 64% sensitivity and roughly 72% specificity. TCR V-J signatures able to tell the groups apart were searched for in a discovery cohort of 95 or so patients, of whom 43 had Graves' ophthalmopathy and some 60 had stable Graves' hyperthyroidism. An independent validation cohort of around 19 hyperthyroidism patients and roughly 16 patients who later progressed to ophthalmopathy tested prospective prediction of ophthalmopathy. For training and testing, the 100 or so patients in the discovery cohort were randomly divided in a 7:3 ratio. The study also compared thyroid tissue and blood T-cell repertoires from five or six Graves' hyperthyroidism patients. After blood sampling, hyperthyroidism patients were treated with methimazole at a starting dose of 30 mg daily, and ophthalmopathy patients were treated with high-dose intravenous methylprednisolone. Libraries were constructed in a second round of multiplex PCR, after which size selection and purification were carried out. The libraries were sequenced on an Illumina HiSeq2000 using paired-end 100 bp reads. SOAPnuke was used to process the raw data, removing reads that contained adapters or uncalled bases, had a mean Phred below 15, or lacked an exact match to the constant primer or identifier. High-quality paired reads were merged with COPE v1.2.5, and unique nucleotide sequences were defined as clonotypes. Clonotypes were aligned to IMGT TRBV, TRBD and TRBJ reference segments using MiTCR v1.1. Analysis was restricted to V-J combinations with a frequency above 0.0001, which covered 98% to 99.2% of repertoires. The TCS score was defined as the ratio of F50 (clonal expansion) to E x V (chaos), calculated using BLOSUM62-based TCRdist between CDR3 peptides within each V-J. Welch's t-statistics and random forest reduced around 550 V-J features to 10 to 15, which were used in a naive Bayes classifier (R e1071). Sample size was not statistically predetermined, and investigators were not blinded to group allocation. According to the paper, TCR Vbeta CDR3 sequencing was carried out on more than 120 peripheral blood samples, which came from fewer than 50 ophthalmopathy, under 85 hyperthyroidism and about 17 progressor patients.

The sequence was obtained from a man aged 18 to 30 with Graves disease. Donor details come from another sample of the same person, matched by shared clones. The chain uses TRBV19 and TRBJ1-2, with no confidently assigned D gene. This specimen was peripheral blood mononuclear cells (PBMCs), taken at new diagnosis, from a patient treated with antithyroid drugs. The nucleotide sequence reads as follows: TGTGCCAGTAGTCCCATGGAAGGGCACTATGGCTACACCTTC. Translated, this is CASSPMEGHYGYTF.